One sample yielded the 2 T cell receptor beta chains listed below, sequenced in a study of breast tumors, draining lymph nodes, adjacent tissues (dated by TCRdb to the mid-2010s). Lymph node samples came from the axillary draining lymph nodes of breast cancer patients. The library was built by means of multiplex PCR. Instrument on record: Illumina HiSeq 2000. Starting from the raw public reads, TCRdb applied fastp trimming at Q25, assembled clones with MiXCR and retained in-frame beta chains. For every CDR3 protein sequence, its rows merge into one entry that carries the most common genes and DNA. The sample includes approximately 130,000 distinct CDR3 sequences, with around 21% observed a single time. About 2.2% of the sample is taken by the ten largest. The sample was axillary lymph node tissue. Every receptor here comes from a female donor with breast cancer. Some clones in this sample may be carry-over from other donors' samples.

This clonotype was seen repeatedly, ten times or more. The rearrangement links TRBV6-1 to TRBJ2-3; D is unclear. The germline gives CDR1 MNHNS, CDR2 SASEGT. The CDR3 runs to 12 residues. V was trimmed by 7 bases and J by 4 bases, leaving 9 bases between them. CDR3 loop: CASKGGADTQYF. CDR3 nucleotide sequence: TGTGCCAGCAAGGGCGGCGCAGATACGCAGTATTTT.

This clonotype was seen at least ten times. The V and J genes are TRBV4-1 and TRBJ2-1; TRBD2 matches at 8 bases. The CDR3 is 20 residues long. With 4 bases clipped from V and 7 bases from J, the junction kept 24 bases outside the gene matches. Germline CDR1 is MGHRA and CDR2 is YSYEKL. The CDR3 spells CASSPYIGAPGLAGNNEQFF. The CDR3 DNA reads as TGCGCCAGCAGCCCATATATAGGGGCGCCAGGGCTAGCGGGTAATAATGAGCAGTTCTTC.